The T cell receptor beta chain described here comes from a study of tumor-infiltrating lymphocytes in primary liver carcinoma. Study as a whole: Surgical resection was the treatment these patients received for primary liver carcinoma. Enrolled patients were male and female, aged 30 to 69 years.

CDR1 is SQVTM and CDR2 is ANQGSEA in the germline V gene. J gave up 5 bases and V 5 bases, and 8 bases lay outside the gene matches. The CDR3 contains 13 residues. The blood RNA (from unsorted whole blood) was obtained, and germline DNA was also extracted. This clonotype showed up many times. The researchers produced TCR beta cDNA from roughly 500 ng total RNA with a constant-region primer. Investigators got TCR beta libraries out of three nested multiplex PCR rounds, done with slightly modified ARM-PCR. Both of the initial two PCR rounds ran for nine to eleven cycles and employed TRBV1-TRBV30 forward primers alongside a C-beta reverse primer. A single record per CDR3 protein comes from TCRdb applying MiXCR to the multiplex PCR reads. This sample has fewer than 350,000 distinct CDR3 sequences, with more than 55% found just once.

Material for sequencing was peripheral blood. This clonotype was obtained from a man aged 40-50 years with primary liver carcinoma and hepatitis B virus infection. This sequence joins TRBV29-1 and TRBJ2-5, with 7 nucleotides matching TRBD1. CDR3: CSVRQGSEETQYF. The CDR3 bases are TGCAGCGTTCGACAGGGTTCGGAGGAGACCCAGTACTTC.